This T cell receptor beta chain was identified during a study of CD8 T cells in Susac syndrome. Germline V gives CDR1 SQVTM, CDR2 ANQGSEA. Trimming removed 5 bases at V and 1 base at J, with 9 bases between. This CDR3 comprises 13 residues. Study observations and caveats: It was acknowledged in the study that the number of individuals who were included in its TCR sequencing and HLA analysis was relatively small.

The authors reverse transcribed roughly 0.5 to 1 ug RNA with random hexamers. Amplification of TCR beta CDR3 by immunoSEQ multiplex PCR spanned 54 Vbeta and 13 Jbeta. TCRdb re-analysed the immunoSEQ multiplex PCR reads in MiXCR, keeping a single row per CDR3 protein. The sample includes about 190,000 distinct CDR3 sequences, 80% to 95% of them seen just once. Remarks on this clonotype: Antigen unknown.

TEMRA cells underwent FACS enrichment and CD8+ and CD4+ T cells underwent negative isolation. What was sequenced was CD4+ T cells from PBMCs. V and J are TRBV29-1 and TRBJ1-3; D might be TRBD1 (5 bases). This TCR was sampled from a human donor in good health. CDR3 DNA: TGCAGCGTTTCCAGGGAGTCTGGAAACACCATATATTTT. This sequence encodes CSVSRESGNTIYF.